This T cell receptor beta chain was profiled in a study of blood T cell repertoires in COVID-19. Study-wide background: Acute and convalescent COVID-19 specimens originated in the United States, Italy and Spain.

Germline CDR1 is SNHLY and CDR2 is FYNNEI. This CDR3 region has 15 residues. V lost 6 bases, J lost 3 bases, and 9 bases stayed unmatched. The study assigned cohorts using participant-reported clinical history. Two negative PCRs, clearance, or symptom resolution had been documented for recovered Cohort 3 donors. The assay was immunoSEQ multiplex PCR, and TCRdb's table has in-frame clones only and misses some. The data show about 310,000 clones, with 70% to 90% seen just once and roughly 2% held by the top ten. The clonotype was recovered from a man aged 25-45 years who had recovered from COVID-19. Sequencing was performed on PBMCs or T cells enriched from blood (not recorded which). The chain uses TRBV2 and TRBJ2-3; 7 bases fit TRBD2. CDR3 sequence reads: CASRARTRRTDTQYF. The CDR3 bases are TGTGCCAGCAGGGCCCGGACTAGGCGAACAGATACGCAGTATTTT.